The 22 T cell receptor beta chains in this list originate from one sample, sequenced in a study of OX40 agonist ivuxolimab in advanced cancers. Produced via immunoSEQ multiplex PCR; TCRdb's table is partial and in-frame only. The top ten clones hold approximately 8.3% of a sample with 50,000 to 65,000 clones, approximately 90% of them seen once. Sequences were derived from CD4+ or CD8+ T cells sorted from blood, sampled in a trial of the OX40 agonist ivuxolimab. Every receptor here comes from an adult with an advanced solid tumor such as melanoma, head and neck, liver or kidney cancer.

A single count supports this clone. J is TRBJ1-2 and V is TRBV11-2; D perhaps matches TRBD1 (5 bases). Per germline, CDR1 SGHAT and CDR2 FQNNGV. The ends were cut back, 5 bases at V and 3 bases at J, with 16 bases in the middle. This CDR3 is built from 15 residues. The CDR3 nucleotides read TGTGCCAGCAGCCCTTGGCAGGGATTAGACTATGGCTACACCTTC. This encodes CASSPWQGLDYGYTF.

The chain carries TRBV4-1 and TRBJ2-7; no clear D. From germline, CDR1 is MGHRA and CDR2 YSYEKL. The CDR3 length is 12 residues. The ends were cut back, 3 bases at V and 5 bases at J, with 8 bases in the middle. Here the CDR3 DNA reads TGCGCCAGCAGCCATCCAGACCACGAGCAGTACTTC. This sequence encodes CASSHPDHEQYF.

The chain employs TRBV10-3 and TRBJ2-1; 9 positions agree with TRBD2. Looked up from germline, CDR1 is ENHRY and CDR2 is SYGVKD. CDR3 length: 15 amino acids. V trimming: 7 bases; J trimming: 0 bases; junction bases outside the gene matches: 4. The CDR3 here is CAIMETSGSYNEQFF. CDR3 sequence (DNA): TGTGCCATCATGGAGACTAGCGGCTCCTACAATGAGCAGTTCTTC.

The chain combines TRBV4-1 with TRBJ1-3, with D uncertain. Germline CDR1 MGHRA, CDR2 YSYEKL. The ends were cut back, 0 bases at V and 0 bases at J, with 9 bases in the middle. The CDR3 runs to 16 residues. CDR3 sequence: CASSQDWQSSGNTIYF. For the CDR3, the DNA is TGCGCCAGCAGCCAAGATTGGCAAAGCTCTGGAAACACCATATATTTT.

The chain recombines TRBV5-6 with TRBJ2-5; D remains unclear. V was cut by 0 bases and J by 5 bases, with 5 bases left in between. The CDR3 is made up of 12 amino acids. Germline V CDR1 and CDR2: SGHDT, YYEEEE. CDR3 nucleotide sequence: TGTGCCAGCAGCTTGGACGCCGAGACCCAGTACTTC. Amino acids: CASSLDAETQYF. Filled out from reference TRBV5-6 and TRBJ2-5, the complete variable domain reads DAGVTQSPTHLIKTRGQQVTLRCSPKSGHDTVSWYQQALGQGPQFIFQYYEEEERQRGNFPDRFSGHQFPNYSSELNVNALLLGDSALYLCASSLDAETQYFGPGTRLLVL.

The chain is built from TRBV4-1 and TRBJ1-3; the D is unclear. The V end was cut by 1 base, the J end by 2 bases, with 6 bases between. From germline, CDR1 is MGHRA and CDR2 YSYEKL. This CDR3 comprises 14 residues. CDR3 sequence reads: CASSQVTPGNTIYF. As DNA, the CDR3 is TGCGCCAGCAGCCAAGTCACGCCTGGAAACACCATATATTTT.

The chain recombines TRBV11-3 with TRBJ2-1, with 7 bases matching TRBD1. V gave up 1 base and J gave up 6 bases; unmatched junction bases: 9. CDR1 and CDR2 from the germline V gene are SGHNT and YENEEA. The CDR3 length is 16 residues. The CDR3 reads CASSLVRATGPNEQFF. The CDR3 DNA follows: TGTGCCAGCAGCTTAGTCCGTGCGACAGGGCCCAATGAGCAGTTCTTC.

The chain combines TRBV6-6 with TRBJ2-3, with 9 bases that match TRBD2. The CDR3 runs 13 residues. Germline V CDR1 and CDR2: MNHNY, SVGAGI (reference sequence). V gave up 10 bases and J gave up 4 bases; unmatched junction bases: 6. CDR3 loop: CAIAGENSDTQYF. In DNA, the CDR3 is TGTGCCATAGCGGGGGAGAACTCAGATACGCAGTATTTT.

This chain connects TRBV9 to TRBJ2-7; D is unclear. The CDR3 is 13 amino acids. Trimming removed 0 bases at V and 3 bases at J, with 7 bases between. Germline V gene data show CDR1 as SGDLS and CDR2 as YYNGEE. CDR3 bases: TGTGCCAGCAGCGTAGTATCTGGCTACGAGCAGTACTTC. Encoded protein: CASSVVSGYEQYF.

This clone was seen only a few times. The chain employs TRBV4-1 and TRBJ2-2; no clear D. With 1 base removed from V and 4 bases from J, the gap between germline ends came to 7 bases. The CDR3 is 14 residues long. CDR1 is MGHRA and CDR2 is YSYEKL in the germline V gene. CDR3 sequence reads: CASSQVPGTGELFF. CDR3 coding DNA: TGCGCCAGCAGCCAAGTTCCTGGCACCGGGGAGCTGTTTTTT.

The gene calls are TRBV6-5 and TRBJ1-1, with TRBD1 as a possible D gene (5 bases). CDR3 size: 15 residues. In germline, CDR1 is MNHEY, CDR2 SVGAGI. Trimming cost V 2 bases and J 1 base, with 11 bases left between them. The chain's CDR3 is CASSYVVGGNTEAFF. CDR3 coding DNA: TGTGCCAGCAGTTACGTCGTGGGGGGGAACACTGAAGCTTTCTTT.

The J gene is TRBJ2-4, the V gene TRBV4-1, with TRBD2 as a possible D gene (7 bases). Germline-derived CDR1 and CDR2 are MGHRA and YSYEKL. The length of the CDR3 is 18 residues. The ends were cut back, 4 bases at V and 7 bases at J, with 26 bases in the middle. CDR3 bases: TGCGCCAGCAGCCCCCTACAGGGAGGGATCCCCATTGGTAACATTCAGTACTTC. It translates to CASSPLQGGIPIGNIQYF.

CDR3 bases: TGTGCCTGGAGTCAACAGCAAGAGACCCAGTACTTC. Translation gives CAWSQQQETQYF. The chain carries TRBV30 and TRBJ2-5; no firm D call. The germline V gene encodes CDR1 GTSNPN and CDR2 SVGIG (reference sequence). V lost 2 bases, J lost 2 bases, and 6 bases lay in between. The CDR3 has 12 residues.

The rearrangement uses TRBV19 and TRBJ1-1; 8 nucleotides align to TRBD1. The CDR3 sequence is 14 residues long. Germline V gene sequence: CDR1 LNHDA, CDR2 SQIVND (reference sequence). With 5 bases clipped from V and 4 bases from J, the junction kept 6 bases outside the gene matches. For the CDR3, the DNA is TGTGCCAGTAGTCAACAGGGGGACGGCACTGAAGCTTTCTTT. Protein product: CASSQQGDGTEAFF.

Only one count was recorded for this clone. The chain joins TRBV13 to TRBJ2-3; D is undetermined. CDR3 length: 12 residues. Trimming removed 5 bases at V and 1 base at J, with 4 bases between. The germline gives CDR1 PRHDT, CDR2 FYEKMQ (reference sequence). In DNA, the CDR3 is TGTGCCAGCAGCCCTGGCACAGATACGCAGTATTTT. It encodes CASSPGTDTQYF.

This chain connects TRBV27 to TRBJ2-7, with 7 bases fitting TRBD1. There are 16 residues in the CDR3. The V and J ends lost 4 bases and 2 bases, in that order; junction bases with no gene match: 11. Germline V gives CDR1 MNHEY, CDR2 SMNVEV (reference sequence). In DNA form, the CDR3 reads TGTGCCAGCAGTTCGGTCCACGGGACAGATCCCTACGAGCAGTACTTC. Translation gives CASSSVHGTDPYEQYF.

The chain combines TRBV28 with TRBJ1-1, with D uncertain. Trimming cost V 8 bases and J 1 base, with 11 bases left between them. The germline CDR1 and CDR2 sequences are MDHEN and SYDVKM. CDR3 size: 13 residues. The CDR3 loop is CASLRNRNTEAFF. The CDR3 nucleotides are TGTGCCAGCCTCCGAAACAGGAACACTGAAGCTTTCTTT.

V is TRBV19 and J is TRBJ2-3; no clear D. The CDR3 is 16 residues long. V shed 3 bases and J shed 2 bases, with 15 bases lying between them. Per germline, CDR1 LNHDA and CDR2 SQIVND (reference sequence). In DNA form, the CDR3 reads TGTGCCAGTAGTATGACTGGAGTTTTTTCCACAGATACGCAGTATTTT. Its translation: CASSMTGVFSTDTQYF.

CDR3 nucleotide sequence: TGTGCCAGCCGAATTGGGGGAGGAACTGAAGCTTTCTTT. This encodes CASRIGGGTEAFF. The rearrangement uses TRBV6-6 and TRBJ1-1; possible D gene TRBD1, 5 bases. Germline assignment: CDR1 MNHNY and CDR2 SVGAGI (reference sequence). This CDR3 contains 13 residues. Trimming stripped 8 bases from V and 5 bases from J, with 15 bases between.

The chain has TRBV29-1 and TRBJ1-2; D not resolved. The V end was cut by 1 base, the J end by 4 bases, with 4 bases between. CDR1 is SQVTM and CDR2 is ANQGSEA in the germline V gene. This CDR3 region has 11 residues. The CDR3 region has the DNA TGCAGCGTTGAAGGGAGCTATGGCTACACCTTC. Its translation: CSVEGSYGYTF.

The genes are TRBV28 and TRBJ1-5; tentative D call: TRBD1 (5 bases). The V gene lost 2 bases and the J gene lost 6 bases, with 11 bases spanning the gap. CDR3 length equals 14 residues. The germline V gene encodes CDR1 MDHEN and CDR2 SYDVKM. This CDR3 is CASSLRGFGQPQHF. CDR3 nucleotides: TGTGCCAGCAGTTTAAGGGGTTTCGGTCAGCCCCAGCATTTT.

V and J are TRBV27 and TRBJ1-1, with TRBD1 as a possible D gene (6 bases). CDR1 and CDR2 (germline): MNHEY, SMNVEV (reference sequence). This CDR3 has 14 amino acids. Trimming removed 5 bases from V and 1 base from J, with 11 bases in between. The CDR3: CASSQGGTNTEAFF. As DNA, the CDR3 is TGTGCCAGCAGTCAAGGGGGGACGAACACTGAAGCTTTCTTT.